This record concerns one T cell receptor beta chain sequence. The assay was immunoSEQ multiplex PCR, and TCRdb's table has in-frame clones only and misses some. This table has some 130,000 clones, about four fifths appearing once. This entry comes from a study of blood T cell repertoires in COVID-19. Overall study context: Samples came from the United States, Italy and Spain, spanning acute and convalescent COVID-19. The cDNA or gDNA used as material had been derived from T cells, B-cell-depleted T cells, or PBMCs.

Sequencing used peripheral blood. This clonotype was sampled from a man aged 55 to 70 with acute or convalescent COVID-19.

This CDR3 is CATSDLAVASTDTQYF. CDR3 in DNA: TGTGCCACCAGTGATTTGGCGGTCGCTAGCACAGATACGCAGTATTTT. The chain has TRBV24-1 and TRBJ2-3; D is uncertain. There are 16 residues in the CDR3. From germline, CDR1 is KGHDR and CDR2 SFDVKD. The ends were cut back, 0 bases at V and 0 bases at J, with 9 bases in the middle.